The 9 T cell receptor beta chains reported below all come from one sample, sequenced in a study of blood T cell repertoires in COVID-19. TCRdb's table, derived via immunoSEQ multiplex PCR, lists solely in-frame clones and lacks some. This table has fewer than 200,000 clones, 85% appearing once. Sequences were obtained from peripheral blood. These TCRs come from an elderly woman with COVID-19, enrolled during active disease.

The rearrangement links TRBV12-3 or TRBV12-4 to TRBJ1-1; the D is unclear. The CDR3 covers 13 residues. Trimming removed 7 bases from V and 3 bases from J, with 12 bases in between. CDR3 in DNA: TGTGCCAGCACCTCGAGAATTTACACTGAAGCTTTCTTT. This sequence encodes CASTSRIYTEAFF.

V and J are TRBV24-1 and TRBJ2-3; D is uncertain. The CDR3 spans 13 residues. CDR1 and CDR2 from the germline V gene are KGHDR and SFDVKD. V was trimmed by 6 bases and J by 1 base, leaving 7 bases between them. CDR3 protein: CATSRVGTDTQYF. The DNA for the CDR3 is TGTGCCACCAGTCGAGTTGGCACAGATACGCAGTATTTT.

CDR3 loop: CASSPRRDTIYF. CDR3 nucleotide sequence: TGTGCCAGCAGCCCACGACGGGACACCATATATTTT. The rearrangement links TRBV3-1 (or the pseudogene TRBV3-2) to TRBJ1-3; unclear D gene. V shed 4 bases and J shed 8 bases, with 9 bases lying between them. Germline CDR1 LGHDT, CDR2 YNNKEL (reference sequence). This CDR3 region has 12 residues.

DNA for the CDR3: TGTGCCAGCAGTTACCCGGGAGCCGGAAACACCATATATTTT. Its translation: CASSYPGAGNTIYF. This chain uses TRBV6-5 with TRBJ1-3, with no clear D. The germline gives CDR1 MNHEY, CDR2 SVGAGI. The CDR3 totals 14 residues. Trimming removed 2 bases from V and 4 bases from J, with 9 bases in between.

This chain joins TRBV24-1 and TRBJ2-1; the match to TRBD1 covers 9 bases. V shed 1 base, J shed 5 bases, and the junction held 14 bases outside the gene matches. Germline V gene data show CDR1 as KGHDR and CDR2 as SFDVKD. The CDR3 covers 19 residues. This chain's CDR3 is CATSDFASLDRGKNNEQFF. CDR3 DNA sequence: TGTGCCACCAGTGATTTTGCCAGCCTTGACAGGGGGAAGAACAATGAGCAGTTCTTC.

This chain links TRBV2 with TRBJ2-7, with D unresolved. Germline CDR1 SNHLY, CDR2 FYNNEI. V was clipped by 7 bases and J by 2 bases, with 9 bases between them. This CDR3 spans 12 amino acids. CDR3 DNA sequence: TGTGCCAGCATCCGCGCTACCTACGAGCAGTACTTC. Translation gives CASIRATYEQYF.

This chain joins TRBV12-3 or TRBV12-4 and TRBJ1-2; D gene ambiguous. V was pared by 7 bases and J by 4 bases, with 7 bases between. This CDR3 has 11 amino acids. CDR3 nucleotide sequence: TGTGCCAGCACGGTACCCTATGGCTACACCTTC. It translates to CASTVPYGYTF.

This clone was recorded a few times. The chain employs TRBV7-9 and TRBJ1-1, with TRBD1 matching 7 bases. Germline assignment: CDR1 SEHNR and CDR2 FQNEAQ (reference sequence). The CDR3 runs to 14 residues. The trim removed 5 bases at V and 6 bases at J, leaving 9 bases unmatched. In nucleotides, the CDR3 is TGTGCCAGCAGCCTGAGACAGGGTGAGCCTGAAGCTTTCTTT. As protein: CASSLRQGEPEAFF.

This chain joins TRBV4-1 and TRBJ2-7; no clear D gene. This CDR3 has 17 residues. Germline CDR1 and CDR2: MGHRA and YSYEKL. Between the trimmed V and J ends, which lost 1 base and 2 bases, there was a span of 18 bases. The CDR3 DNA sequence: TGCGCCAGCAGCCAAGTTACATTAACGACAACCCCCTACGAGCAGTACTTC. Translating gives CASSQVTLTTTPYEQYF.